The 3 T cell receptor beta chains below were found in one sample sequenced in a study of blood T cell repertoires in COVID-19. The protocol was immunoSEQ multiplex PCR, while the TCRdb copy is restricted to in-frame clones and leaves out a portion. The sample comprises 200,000 or so clones, around nine tenths of which are singletons, and approximately 5.6% rests with the top ten. The sample taken for sequencing was peripheral blood. The receptor set was obtained from a woman in her thirties or forties who had recovered from COVID-19.

The chain is built from TRBV11-2 and TRBJ1-1; D remains unclear. Germline CDR1 SGHAT, CDR2 FQNNGV. The CDR3 totals 13 residues. V was trimmed by 5 bases and J by 1 base, leaving 8 bases between them. The CDR3 DNA is TGTGCCAGCAGCGACATAGGGAACACTGAAGCTTTCTTT. Its protein product is CASSDIGNTEAFF. Full variable domain (rest looked up from reference TRBV11-2 and TRBJ1-1): EAGVAQSPRYKIIEKRQSVAFWCNPISGHATLYWYQQILGQGPKLLIQFQNNGVVDDSQLPKDRFSAERLKGVDSTLKIQPAKLEDSAVYLCASSDIGNTEAFFGQGTRLTVV.

The chain links TRBV7-9 to TRBJ1-6; D not resolved. The CDR3 totals 16 residues. Germline V lookup: CDR1 SEHNR, CDR2 FQNEAQ (reference sequence). The ends were cut back, 5 bases at V and 4 bases at J, with 15 bases in the middle. The CDR3 nucleotides read TGTGCCAGCAGCCCCCAGGCCGGCCTTTATAATTCACCCCTCCACTTT. It codes for CASSPQAGLYNSPLHF.

The chain has TRBV7-8 and TRBJ2-2; 9 positions agree with TRBD1. The germline gives CDR1 SGHVS, CDR2 FQNEAQ. V lost 4 bases and J lost 4; bases outside the gene matches: 10. The CDR3 length is 17 residues. CDR3 amino acids: CASSSRDRAMLTGELFF. In nucleotides, the CDR3 is TGTGCCAGCAGCTCTCGGGACAGGGCCATGCTCACCGGGGAGCTGTTTTTT.